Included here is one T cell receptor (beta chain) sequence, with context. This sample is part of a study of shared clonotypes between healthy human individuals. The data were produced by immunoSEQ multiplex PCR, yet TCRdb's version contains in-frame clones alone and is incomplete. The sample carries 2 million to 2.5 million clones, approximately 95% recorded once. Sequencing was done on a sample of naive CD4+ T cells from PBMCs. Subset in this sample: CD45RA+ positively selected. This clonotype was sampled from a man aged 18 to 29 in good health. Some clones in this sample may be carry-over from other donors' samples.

The CDR3 nucleotides read TGTGCCAGCAGCTCAGTGACCTCCTCTCGCTACGAGCAGTACTTC. Its translation is CASSSVTSSRYEQYF. This chain connects TRBV7-8 to TRBJ2-7; D unresolved. The CDR3 contains 15 residues. Trimming pared 4 bases from V and 3 bases from J, leaving 16 bases between. The V gene's germline CDR1 is SGHVS and CDR2 FQNEAQ.